The T cell receptor beta chain under discussion was sequenced for a study of CD4+ T cells in melanoma (dated by TCRdb to between 2021 and 2024). Turning to the overall study: Neoantigen-specific CD4+ T cells in human melanoma were investigated in the study. General findings and caveats noted by the study authors: Neoantigen-specific CD4+ T cells in melanoma were reported to have a range of differentiation states. The report described a correlation between neoantigen-specific CD4+ T cells and the function of CD8+ T cells, macrophages and B cells.

CDR1 and CDR2 were assigned from the germline V gene (reference sequence) as LNHDA and SQIVND. Trimming takes 6 bases from V and 5 bases from J, and the germline ends sit 11 bases apart. The CDR3 runs 13 amino acids, cysteine and phenylalanine included. Just the 39-base CDR3 DNA is kept, in frame starting at base 1. The donors were melanoma patients. Libraries came from the immunoSEQ multiplex PCR assay. TCRdb retrieved this table from immuneACCESS and kept in-frame rearrangements only. Not all clones are present; in checked studies, unresolved V genes account for under half, and no reason is known for the remainder. Recorded for this sample are nearly 50,000 clones; approximately 92% of them occurred a single time. 12% of the sample is taken by the ten largest. With regard to this clone: This receptor's antigen is unknown. No base quality values were provided; no much bigger clone lies one nucleotide off.

The sequencing sample was made of peripheral blood. The chain was built from TRBV19 and TRBJ1-5; TRBD1 could be the D gene, as 5 bases match. The origin of this receptor is a human donor with melanoma. The CDR3 loop reads CASRAGYYQPQHF. The DNA reads as follows: TGTGCCAGTAGAGCAGGGTACTATCAGCCCCAGCATTTT.